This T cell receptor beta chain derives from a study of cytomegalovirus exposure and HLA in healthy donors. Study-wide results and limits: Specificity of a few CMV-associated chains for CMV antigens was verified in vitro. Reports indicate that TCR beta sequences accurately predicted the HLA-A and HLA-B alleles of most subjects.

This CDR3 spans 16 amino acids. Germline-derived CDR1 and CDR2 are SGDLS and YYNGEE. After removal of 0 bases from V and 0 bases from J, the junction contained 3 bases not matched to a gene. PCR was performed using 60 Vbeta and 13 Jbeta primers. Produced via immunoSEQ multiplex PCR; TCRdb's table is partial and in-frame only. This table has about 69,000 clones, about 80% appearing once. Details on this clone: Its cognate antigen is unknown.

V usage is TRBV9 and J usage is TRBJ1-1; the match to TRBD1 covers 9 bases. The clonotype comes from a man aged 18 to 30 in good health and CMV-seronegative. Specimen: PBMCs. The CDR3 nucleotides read TGTGCCAGCAGCGTAGGGGGACAGGGTCTGAACACTGAAGCTTTCTTT. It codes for CASSVGGQGLNTEAFF.